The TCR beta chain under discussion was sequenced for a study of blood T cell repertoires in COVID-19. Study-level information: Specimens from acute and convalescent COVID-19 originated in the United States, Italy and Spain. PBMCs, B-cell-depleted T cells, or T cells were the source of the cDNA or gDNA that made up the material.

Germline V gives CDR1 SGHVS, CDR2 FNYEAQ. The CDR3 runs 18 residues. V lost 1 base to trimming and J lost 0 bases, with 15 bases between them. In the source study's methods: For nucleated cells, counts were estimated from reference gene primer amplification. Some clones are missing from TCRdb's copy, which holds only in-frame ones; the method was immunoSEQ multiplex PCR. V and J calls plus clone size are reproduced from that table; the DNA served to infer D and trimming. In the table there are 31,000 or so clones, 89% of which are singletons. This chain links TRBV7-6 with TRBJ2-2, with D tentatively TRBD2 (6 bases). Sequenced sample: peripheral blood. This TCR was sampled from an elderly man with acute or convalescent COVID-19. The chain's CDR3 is CASSLEAQRVSNTGELFF. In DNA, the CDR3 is TGTGCCAGCAGCTTAGAGGCTCAGCGGGTTTCGAACACCGGGGAGCTGTTTTTT.